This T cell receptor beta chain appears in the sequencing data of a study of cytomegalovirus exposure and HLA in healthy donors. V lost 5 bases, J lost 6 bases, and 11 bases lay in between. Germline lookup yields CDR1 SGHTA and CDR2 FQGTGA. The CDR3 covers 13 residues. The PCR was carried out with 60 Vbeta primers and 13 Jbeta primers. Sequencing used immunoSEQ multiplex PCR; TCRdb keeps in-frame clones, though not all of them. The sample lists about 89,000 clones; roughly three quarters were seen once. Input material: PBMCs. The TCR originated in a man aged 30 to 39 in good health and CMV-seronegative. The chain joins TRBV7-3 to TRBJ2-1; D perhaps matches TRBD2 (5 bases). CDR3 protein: CASSRGGSNEQFF. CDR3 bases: TGTGCCAGCAGCAGAGGAGGTTCCAATGAGCAGTTCTTC.